This TCR beta chain derives from a study of blood T cell repertoires in COVID-19. Whole-study context: Collection of acute and convalescent COVID-19 samples took place in the United States, Italy and Spain. T cells, B-cell-depleted T cells, or PBMCs supplied cDNA or gDNA.

As processed by the authors: Reference gene primer amplification gave nucleated cell count estimates. TCRdb's table, derived via immunoSEQ multiplex PCR, lists solely in-frame clones and lacks some. The V and J calls and clone size are taken from that table; D and trimming were inferred from the DNA. This table has around 80,000 clones, 80% to 90% appearing once. CDR3 length equals 16 residues. Between the trimmed V and J ends, which lost 1 base and 7 bases, there was a span of 17 bases. Germline V gene lookup returns CDR1 SGHNT and CDR2 YENEEA. Input material: peripheral blood. The chain employs TRBV11-3 and TRBJ2-1, with D perhaps matching TRBD2 (6 bases). This receptor was identified in a woman of 80 years or more with active or convalescent COVID-19. In nucleotides, the CDR3 is TGTGCCAGCAGCTTAGCTGGAGTGGGGGGAGGTAATGAGCAGTTCTTC. It codes for CASSLAGVGGGNEQFF.